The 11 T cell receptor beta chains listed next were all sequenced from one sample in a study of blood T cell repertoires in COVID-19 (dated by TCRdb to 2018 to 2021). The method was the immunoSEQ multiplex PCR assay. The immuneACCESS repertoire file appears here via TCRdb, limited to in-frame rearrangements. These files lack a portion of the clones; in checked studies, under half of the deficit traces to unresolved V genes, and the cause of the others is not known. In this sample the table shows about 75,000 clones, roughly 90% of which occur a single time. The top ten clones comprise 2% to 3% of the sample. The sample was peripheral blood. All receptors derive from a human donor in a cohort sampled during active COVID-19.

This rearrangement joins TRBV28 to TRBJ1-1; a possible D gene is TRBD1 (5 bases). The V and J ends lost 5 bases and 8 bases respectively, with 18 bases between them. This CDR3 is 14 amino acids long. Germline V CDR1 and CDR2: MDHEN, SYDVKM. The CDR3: CASSGASYTTEAFF. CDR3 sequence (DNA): TGTGCCAGCAGTGGGGCGAGCTACACTACCGAAGCTTTCTTT.

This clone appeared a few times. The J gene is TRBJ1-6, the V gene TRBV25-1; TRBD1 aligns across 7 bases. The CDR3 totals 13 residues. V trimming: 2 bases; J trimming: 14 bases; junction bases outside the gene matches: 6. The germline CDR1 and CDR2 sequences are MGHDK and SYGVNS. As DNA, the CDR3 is TGTGCCAGCAGTGAAGTACAGGGGTCGTCCCTCCACTTT. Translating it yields CASSEVQGSSLHF.

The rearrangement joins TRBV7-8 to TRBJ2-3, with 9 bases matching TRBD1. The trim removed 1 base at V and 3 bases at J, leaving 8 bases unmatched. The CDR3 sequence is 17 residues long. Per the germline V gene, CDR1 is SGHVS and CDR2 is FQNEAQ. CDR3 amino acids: CASSLGGGTGLTDTQYF. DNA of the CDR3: TGTGCCAGCAGCTTAGGGGGGGGGACAGGGCTGACAGATACGCAGTATTTT.

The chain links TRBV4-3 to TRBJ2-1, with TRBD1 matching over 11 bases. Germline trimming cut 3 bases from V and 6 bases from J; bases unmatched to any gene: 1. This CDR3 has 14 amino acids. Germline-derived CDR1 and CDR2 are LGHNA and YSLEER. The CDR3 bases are TGCGCCAGCAGCCAGGACAGGGGGCCCAATGAGCAGTTCTTC. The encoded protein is CASSQDRGPNEQFF.

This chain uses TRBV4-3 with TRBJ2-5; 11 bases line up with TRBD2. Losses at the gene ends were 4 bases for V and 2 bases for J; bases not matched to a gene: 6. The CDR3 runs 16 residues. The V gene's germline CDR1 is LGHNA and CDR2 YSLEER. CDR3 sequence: CASSLSGTSGQETQYF. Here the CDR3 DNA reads TGCGCCAGCAGCCTTAGTGGGACTAGCGGTCAAGAGACCCAGTACTTC.

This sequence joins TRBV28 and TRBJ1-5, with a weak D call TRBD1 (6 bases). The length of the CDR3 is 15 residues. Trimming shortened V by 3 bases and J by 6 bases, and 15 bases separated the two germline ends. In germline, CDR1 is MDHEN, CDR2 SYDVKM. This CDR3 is CASSLLRQVVQPQHF. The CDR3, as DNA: TGTGCCAGCAGTTTGCTCAGACAGGTCGTTCAGCCCCAGCATTTT.

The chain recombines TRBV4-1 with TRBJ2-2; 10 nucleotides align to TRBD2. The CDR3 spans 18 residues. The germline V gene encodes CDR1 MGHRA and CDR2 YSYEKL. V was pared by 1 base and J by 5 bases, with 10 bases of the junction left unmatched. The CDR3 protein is CASSQGGLAGVGTGELFF. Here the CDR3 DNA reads TGCGCCAGCAGCCAAGGCGGGCTAGCGGGGGTAGGGACCGGGGAGCTGTTTTTT.

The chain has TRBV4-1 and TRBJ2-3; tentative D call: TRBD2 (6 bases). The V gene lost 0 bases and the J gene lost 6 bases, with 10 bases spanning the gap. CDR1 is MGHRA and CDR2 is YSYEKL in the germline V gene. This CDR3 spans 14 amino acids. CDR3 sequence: CASSQDGSADTQYF. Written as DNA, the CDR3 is TGCGCCAGCAGCCAAGACGGGAGCGCGGATACGCAGTATTTT.

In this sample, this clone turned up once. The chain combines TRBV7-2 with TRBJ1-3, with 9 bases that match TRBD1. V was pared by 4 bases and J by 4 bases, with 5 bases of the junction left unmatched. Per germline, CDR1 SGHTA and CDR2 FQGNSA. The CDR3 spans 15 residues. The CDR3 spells CASSSTGGTGNTIYF. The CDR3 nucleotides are TGTGCCAGCAGCTCGACAGGGGGAACGGGAAACACCATATATTTT.

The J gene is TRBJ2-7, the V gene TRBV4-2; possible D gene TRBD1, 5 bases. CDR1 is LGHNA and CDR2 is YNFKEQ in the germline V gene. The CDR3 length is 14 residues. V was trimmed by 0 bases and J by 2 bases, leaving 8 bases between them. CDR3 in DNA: TGTGCCAGCAGCCAAGATGGGGCAGCCTACGAGCAGTACTTC. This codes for CASSQDGAAYEQYF.

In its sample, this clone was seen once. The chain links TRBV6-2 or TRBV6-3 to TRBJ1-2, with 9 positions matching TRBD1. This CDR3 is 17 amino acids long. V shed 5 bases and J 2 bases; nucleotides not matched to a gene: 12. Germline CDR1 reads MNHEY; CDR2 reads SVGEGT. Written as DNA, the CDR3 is TGTGCCAGCAGTCCATACCCTGGGACAGGGAGGAACTATGGCTACACCTTC. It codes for CASSPYPGTGRNYGYTF.